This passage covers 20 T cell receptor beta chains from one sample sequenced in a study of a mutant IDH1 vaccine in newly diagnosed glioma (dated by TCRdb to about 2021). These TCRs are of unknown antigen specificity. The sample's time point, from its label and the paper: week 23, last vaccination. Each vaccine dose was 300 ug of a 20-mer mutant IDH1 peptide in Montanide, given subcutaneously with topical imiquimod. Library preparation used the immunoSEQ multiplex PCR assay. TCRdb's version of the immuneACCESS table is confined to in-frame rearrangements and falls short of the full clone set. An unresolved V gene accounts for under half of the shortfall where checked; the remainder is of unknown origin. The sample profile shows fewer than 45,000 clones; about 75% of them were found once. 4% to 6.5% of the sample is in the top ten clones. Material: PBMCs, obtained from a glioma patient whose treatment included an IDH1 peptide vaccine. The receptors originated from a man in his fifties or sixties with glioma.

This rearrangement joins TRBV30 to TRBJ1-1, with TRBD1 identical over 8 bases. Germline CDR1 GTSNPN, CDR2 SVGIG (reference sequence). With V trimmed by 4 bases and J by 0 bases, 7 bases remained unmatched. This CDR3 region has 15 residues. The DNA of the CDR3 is TGTGCCTGGATTCCTCTGACAGGGGTGAACACTGAAGCTTTCTTT. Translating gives CAWIPLTGVNTEAFF.

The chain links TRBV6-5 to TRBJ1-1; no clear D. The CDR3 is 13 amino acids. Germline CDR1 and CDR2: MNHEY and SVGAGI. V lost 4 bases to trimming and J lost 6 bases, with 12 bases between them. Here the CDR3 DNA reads TGTGCCAGCAGTTTTCCGGCCTCGGCTGAAGCTTTCTTT. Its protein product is CASSFPASAEAFF.

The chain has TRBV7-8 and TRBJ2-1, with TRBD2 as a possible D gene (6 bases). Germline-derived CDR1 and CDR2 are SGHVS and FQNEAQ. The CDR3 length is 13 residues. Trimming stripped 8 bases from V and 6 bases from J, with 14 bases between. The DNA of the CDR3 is TGTGCCAGCCTCCGGCGGGGAACCAATGAGCAGTTCTTC. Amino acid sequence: CASLRRGTNEQFF.

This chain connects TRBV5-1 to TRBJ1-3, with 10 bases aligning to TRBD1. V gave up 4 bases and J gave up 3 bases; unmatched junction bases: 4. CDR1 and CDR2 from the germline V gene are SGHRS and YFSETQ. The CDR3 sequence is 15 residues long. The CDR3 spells CASSGGTGVGNTIYF. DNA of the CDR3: TGCGCCAGCAGCGGTGGGACAGGGGTTGGAAACACCATATATTTT. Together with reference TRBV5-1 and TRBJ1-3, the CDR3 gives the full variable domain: KAGVTQTPRYLIKTRGQQVTLSCSPISGHRSVSWYQQTPGQGLQFLFEYFSETQRNKGNFPGRFSGRQFSNSRSEMNVSTLELGDSALYLCASSGGTGVGNTIYFGEGSWLTVV.

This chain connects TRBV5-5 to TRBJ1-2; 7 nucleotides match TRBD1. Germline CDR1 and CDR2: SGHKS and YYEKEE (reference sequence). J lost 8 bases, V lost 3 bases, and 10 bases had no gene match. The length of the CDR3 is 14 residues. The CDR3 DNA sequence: TGTGCCAGCAGCTGGGACAGAGACCGACGGGGCTACACCTTC. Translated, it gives CASSWDRDRRGYTF.

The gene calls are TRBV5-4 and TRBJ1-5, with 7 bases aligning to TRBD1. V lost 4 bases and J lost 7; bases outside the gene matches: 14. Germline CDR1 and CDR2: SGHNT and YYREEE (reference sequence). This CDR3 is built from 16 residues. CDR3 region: CASSIGGSGGSQPQHF. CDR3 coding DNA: TGTGCCAGCAGCATCGGGGGTTCAGGGGGATCGCAGCCCCAGCATTTT.

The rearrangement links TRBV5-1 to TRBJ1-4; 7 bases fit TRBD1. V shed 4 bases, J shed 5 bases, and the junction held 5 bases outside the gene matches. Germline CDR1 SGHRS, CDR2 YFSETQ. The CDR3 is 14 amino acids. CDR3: CASSTGTANEKLFF. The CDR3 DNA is TGCGCCAGCAGCACCGGGACAGCGAATGAAAAACTGTTTTTT.

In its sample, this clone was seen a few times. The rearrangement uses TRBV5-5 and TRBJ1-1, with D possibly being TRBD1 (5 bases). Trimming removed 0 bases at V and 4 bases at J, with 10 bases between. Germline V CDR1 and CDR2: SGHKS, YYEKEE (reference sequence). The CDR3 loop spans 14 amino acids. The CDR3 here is CASSLAPGGTEAFF. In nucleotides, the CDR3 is TGTGCCAGCAGCTTGGCTCCCGGGGGCACTGAAGCTTTCTTT.

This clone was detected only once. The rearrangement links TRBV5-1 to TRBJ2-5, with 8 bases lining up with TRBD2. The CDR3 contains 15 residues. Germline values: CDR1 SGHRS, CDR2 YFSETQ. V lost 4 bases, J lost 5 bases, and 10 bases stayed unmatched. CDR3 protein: CASSLTGGYRETQYF. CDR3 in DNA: TGCGCCAGCAGCCTAACGGGGGGGTATCGGGAGACCCAGTACTTC.

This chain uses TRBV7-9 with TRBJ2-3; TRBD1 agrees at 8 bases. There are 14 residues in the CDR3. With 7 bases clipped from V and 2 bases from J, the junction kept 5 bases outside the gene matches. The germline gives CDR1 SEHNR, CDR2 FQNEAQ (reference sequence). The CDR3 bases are TGTGCCAGCAAACAGGGGGAGAACACAGATACGCAGTATTTT. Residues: CASKQGENTDTQYF.

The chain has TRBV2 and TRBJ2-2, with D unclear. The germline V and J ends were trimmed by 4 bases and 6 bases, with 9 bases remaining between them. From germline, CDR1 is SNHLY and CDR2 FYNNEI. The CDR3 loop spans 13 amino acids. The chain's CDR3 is CASSGAGPGELFF. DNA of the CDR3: TGTGCCAGCAGTGGTGCAGGTCCCGGGGAGCTGTTTTTT.

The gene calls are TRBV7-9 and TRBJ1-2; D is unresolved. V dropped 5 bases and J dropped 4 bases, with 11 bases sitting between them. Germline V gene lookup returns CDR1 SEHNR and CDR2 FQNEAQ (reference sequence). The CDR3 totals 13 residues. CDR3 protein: CASSLPITYGYTF. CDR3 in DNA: TGTGCCAGCAGCCTCCCCATTACCTATGGCTACACCTTC.

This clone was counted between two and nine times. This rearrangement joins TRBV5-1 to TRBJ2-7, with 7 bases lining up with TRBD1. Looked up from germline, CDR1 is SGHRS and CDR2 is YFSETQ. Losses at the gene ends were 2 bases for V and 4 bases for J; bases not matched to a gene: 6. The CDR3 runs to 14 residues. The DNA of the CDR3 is TGCGCCAGCAGCTTCATAGGGGGCGCATACGAGCAGTACTTC. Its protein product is CASSFIGGAYEQYF.

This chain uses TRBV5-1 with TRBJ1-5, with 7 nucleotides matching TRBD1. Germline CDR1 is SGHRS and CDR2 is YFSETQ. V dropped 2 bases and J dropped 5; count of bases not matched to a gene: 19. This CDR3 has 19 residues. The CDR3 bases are TGCGCCAGCAGCTTAGGGACGGAAAATTTACAGGGGAGGGATCAGCCCCAGCATTTT. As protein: CASSLGTENLQGRDQPQHF.

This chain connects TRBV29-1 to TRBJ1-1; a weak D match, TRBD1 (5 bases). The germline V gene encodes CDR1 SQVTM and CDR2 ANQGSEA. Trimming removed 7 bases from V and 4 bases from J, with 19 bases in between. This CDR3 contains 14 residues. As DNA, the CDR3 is TGCAGCGCCGTAGGGGCGGCAGGATCCACTGAAGCTTTCTTT. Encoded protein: CSAVGAAGSTEAFF.

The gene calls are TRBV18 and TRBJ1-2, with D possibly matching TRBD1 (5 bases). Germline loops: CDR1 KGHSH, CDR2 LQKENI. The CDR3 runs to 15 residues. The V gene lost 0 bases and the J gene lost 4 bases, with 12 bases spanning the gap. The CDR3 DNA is TGTGCCAGCTCACCACCGGGGACGAAACTCTATGGCTACACCTTC. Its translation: CASSPPGTKLYGYTF.

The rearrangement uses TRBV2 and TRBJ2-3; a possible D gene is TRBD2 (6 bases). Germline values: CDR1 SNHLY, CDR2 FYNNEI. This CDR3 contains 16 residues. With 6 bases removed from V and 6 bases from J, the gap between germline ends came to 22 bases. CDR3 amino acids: CASSSPGGSHFDTQYF. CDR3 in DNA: TGTGCCAGCAGCTCACCCGGGGGATCCCACTTCGATACGCAGTATTTT.

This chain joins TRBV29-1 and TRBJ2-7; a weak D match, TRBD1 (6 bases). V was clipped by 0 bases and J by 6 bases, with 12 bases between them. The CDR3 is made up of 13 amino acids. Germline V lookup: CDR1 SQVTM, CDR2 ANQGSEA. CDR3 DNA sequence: TGCAGCGTTGAAGACGGGGCAGGGGTCGAGCAGTACTTC. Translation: CSVEDGAGVEQYF.

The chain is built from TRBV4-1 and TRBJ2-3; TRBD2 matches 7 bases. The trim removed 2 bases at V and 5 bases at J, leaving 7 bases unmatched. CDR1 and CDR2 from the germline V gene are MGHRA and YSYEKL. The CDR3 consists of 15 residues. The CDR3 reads CASSQSGGGGDTQYF. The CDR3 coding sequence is TGCGCCAGCAGCCAAAGCGGCGGGGGTGGAGATACGCAGTATTTT.

CDR3 sequence reads: CASSPHGGDKTQYF. The CDR3 DNA follows: TGTGCCAGCAGCCCCCACGGGGGGGATAAGACCCAGTACTTC. V is TRBV9 and J is TRBJ2-5; the match to TRBD2 covers 8 bases. Germline CDR1 SGDLS, CDR2 YYNGEE. Trimming at V came to 4 bases and at J to 6 bases, leaving 8 bases not matched to a gene. CDR3 length: 14 amino acids.